What follows are 5 T cell receptor beta chains derived from one specimen sequenced in a study of cytomegalovirus exposure and HLA in healthy donors. Profiling relied on immunoSEQ multiplex PCR, and the TCRdb table lists in-frame clones only, not all of them. Of approximately 160,000 clones in the sample, approximately 96% were seen once. Sequenced input: PBMCs. Every receptor here comes from a woman under 30 in good health and CMV-seronegative.

The J gene is TRBJ1-1, the V gene TRBV9; TRBD1 might be the D (5 bases). Trimming removed 0 bases from V and 3 bases from J, with 9 bases in between. This CDR3 is 14 amino acids long. Per the germline V gene, CDR1 is SGDLS and CDR2 is YYNGEE. The CDR3 sequence is CASSVEGAYTEAFF. The CDR3, as DNA: TGTGCCAGCAGCGTAGAAGGGGCATACACTGAAGCTTTCTTT.

This clone was detected once. The chain carries TRBV11-1 and TRBJ2-7, with D possibly matching TRBD1 (6 bases). V was clipped by 5 bases and J by 1 base, with 21 bases between them. This CDR3 is 17 amino acids long. Germline CDR1 and CDR2: SGHAT and FQDESV (reference sequence). CDR3 region: CASSTDQLGALSYEQYF. Written as DNA, the CDR3 is TGTGCCAGCAGCACAGACCAGTTGGGGGCCCTATCCTACGAGCAGTACTTC.

CDR3 coding DNA: TGTGCCAGCAGCTCTTCCTCTGGGGCCAACGTCCTGACTTTC. Translation gives CASSSSSGANVLTF. The gene calls are TRBV7-3 and TRBJ2-6; D is unresolved. Trimming left V 4 bases short and J 0 bases short, with 4 bases between. This CDR3 has 14 residues. CDR1 and CDR2 from the germline V gene are SGHTA and FQGTGA.

V and J are TRBV5-6 and TRBJ1-2, with TRBD1 identical over 7 bases. The CDR3 consists of 12 residues. V gave up 4 bases and J gave up 6 bases; unmatched junction bases: 3. From germline, CDR1 is SGHDT and CDR2 YYEEEE. The CDR3 nucleotides are TGTGCCAGCAGCCCCGGGACAGATGGCTACACCTTC. Translated: CASSPGTDGYTF.

The chain has TRBV11-2 and TRBJ2-7; D is unresolved. Trimming shortened V by 5 bases and J by 3 bases, and 11 bases separated the two germline ends. CDR1 SGHAT and CDR2 FQNNGV come from the germline V gene. CDR3 length equals 13 residues. The CDR3 DNA sequence: TGTGCCAGCAGCGTACACATTCTCTACGAGCAGTACTTC. Translated, it gives CASSVHILYEQYF.